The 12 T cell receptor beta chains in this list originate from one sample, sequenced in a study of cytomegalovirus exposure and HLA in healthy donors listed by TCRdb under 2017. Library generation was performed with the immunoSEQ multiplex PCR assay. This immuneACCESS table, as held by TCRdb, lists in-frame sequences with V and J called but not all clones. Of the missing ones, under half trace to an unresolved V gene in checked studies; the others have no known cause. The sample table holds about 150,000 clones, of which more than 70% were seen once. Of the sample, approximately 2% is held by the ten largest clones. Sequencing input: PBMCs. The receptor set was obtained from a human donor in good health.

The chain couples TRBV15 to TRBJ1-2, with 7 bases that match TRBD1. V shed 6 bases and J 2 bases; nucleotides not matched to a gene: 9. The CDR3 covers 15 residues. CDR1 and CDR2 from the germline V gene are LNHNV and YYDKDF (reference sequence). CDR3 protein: CATRKEKTGNYGYTF. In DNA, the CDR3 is TGTGCCACCAGAAAGGAAAAGACAGGGAACTATGGCTACACCTTC.

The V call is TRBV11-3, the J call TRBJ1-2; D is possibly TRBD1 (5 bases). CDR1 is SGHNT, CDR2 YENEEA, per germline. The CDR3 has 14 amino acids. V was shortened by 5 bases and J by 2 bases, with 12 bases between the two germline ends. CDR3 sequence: CASSQWGLNYGYTF. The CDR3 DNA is TGTGCCAGCAGCCAATGGGGCTTGAACTATGGCTACACCTTC.

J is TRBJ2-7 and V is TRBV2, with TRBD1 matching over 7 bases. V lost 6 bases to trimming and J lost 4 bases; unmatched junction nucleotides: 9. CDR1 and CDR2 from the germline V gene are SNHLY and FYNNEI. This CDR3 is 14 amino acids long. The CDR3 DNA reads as TGTGCCAGCAGACCGGGACAGAGTAAGTACGAGCAGTACTTC. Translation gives CASRPGQSKYEQYF.

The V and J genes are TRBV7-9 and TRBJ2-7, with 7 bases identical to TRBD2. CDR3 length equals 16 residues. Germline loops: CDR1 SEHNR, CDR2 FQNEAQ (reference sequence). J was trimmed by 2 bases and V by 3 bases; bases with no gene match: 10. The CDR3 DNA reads TGTGCCAGCAGCTTTGTTGCGGGAGCGGGACCCTACGAGCAGTACTTC. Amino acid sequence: CASSFVAGAGPYEQYF.

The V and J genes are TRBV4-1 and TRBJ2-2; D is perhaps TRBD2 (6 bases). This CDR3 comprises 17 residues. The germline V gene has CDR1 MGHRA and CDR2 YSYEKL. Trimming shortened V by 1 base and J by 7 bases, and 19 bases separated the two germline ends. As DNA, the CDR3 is TGCGCCAGCAGCCAAGTGAAAATAGCGGTCGGTCTCGGGGAGCTGTTTTTT. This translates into CASSQVKIAVGLGELFF.

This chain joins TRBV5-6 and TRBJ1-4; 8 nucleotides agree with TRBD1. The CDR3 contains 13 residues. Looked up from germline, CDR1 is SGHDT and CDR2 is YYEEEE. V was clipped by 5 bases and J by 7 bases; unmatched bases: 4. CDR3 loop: CASRGTGFEKLFF. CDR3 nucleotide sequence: TGTGCCAGCAGGGGGACAGGTTTTGAAAAACTGTTTTTT.

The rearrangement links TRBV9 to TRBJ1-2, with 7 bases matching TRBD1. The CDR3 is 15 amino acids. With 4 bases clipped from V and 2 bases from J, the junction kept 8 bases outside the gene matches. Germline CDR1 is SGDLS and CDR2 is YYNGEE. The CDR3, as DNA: TGTGCCAGCAGCACCGGAACAGGGGAGAACTATGGCTACACCTTC. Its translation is CASSTGTGENYGYTF.

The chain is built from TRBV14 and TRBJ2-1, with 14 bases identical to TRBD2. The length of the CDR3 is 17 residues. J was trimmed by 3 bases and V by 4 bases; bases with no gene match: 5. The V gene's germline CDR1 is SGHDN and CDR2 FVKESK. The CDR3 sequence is CASSRGLAGAYYNEQFF. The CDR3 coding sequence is TGTGCCAGCAGCCGGGGACTAGCGGGGGCCTACTACAATGAGCAGTTCTTC.

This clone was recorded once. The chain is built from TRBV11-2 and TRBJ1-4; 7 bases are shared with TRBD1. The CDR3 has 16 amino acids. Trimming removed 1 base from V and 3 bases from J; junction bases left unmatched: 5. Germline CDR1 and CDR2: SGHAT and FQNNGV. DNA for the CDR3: TGTGCCAGCAGCTTAGGCACAGGGGACCCTAATGAAAAACTGTTTTTT. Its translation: CASSLGTGDPNEKLFF.

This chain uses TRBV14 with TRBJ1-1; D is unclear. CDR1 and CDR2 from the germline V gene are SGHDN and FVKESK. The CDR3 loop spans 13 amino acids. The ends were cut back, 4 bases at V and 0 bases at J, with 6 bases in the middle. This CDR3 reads CASSPHMNTEAFF. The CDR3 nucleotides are TGTGCCAGCAGCCCGCACATGAACACTGAAGCTTTCTTT.

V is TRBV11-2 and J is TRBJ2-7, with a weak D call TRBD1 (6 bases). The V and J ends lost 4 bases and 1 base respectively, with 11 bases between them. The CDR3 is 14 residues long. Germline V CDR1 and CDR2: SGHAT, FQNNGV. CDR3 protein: CASSSGTQSYEQYF. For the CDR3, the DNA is TGTGCCAGCAGCTCCGGGACACAATCCTACGAGCAGTACTTC. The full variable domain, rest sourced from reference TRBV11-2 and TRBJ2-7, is EAGVAQSPRYKIIEKRQSVAFWCNPISGHATLYWYQQILGQGPKLLIQFQNNGVVDDSQLPKDRFSAERLKGVDSTLKIQPAKLEDSAVYLCASSSGTQSYEQYFGPGTRLTVT.

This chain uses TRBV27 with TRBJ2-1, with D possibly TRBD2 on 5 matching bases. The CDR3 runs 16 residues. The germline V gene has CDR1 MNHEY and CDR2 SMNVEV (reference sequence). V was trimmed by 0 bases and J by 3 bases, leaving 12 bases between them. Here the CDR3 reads CASSLSPSWGYNEQFF. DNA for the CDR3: TGTGCCAGCAGTTTATCGCCTAGCTGGGGCTACAATGAGCAGTTCTTC.